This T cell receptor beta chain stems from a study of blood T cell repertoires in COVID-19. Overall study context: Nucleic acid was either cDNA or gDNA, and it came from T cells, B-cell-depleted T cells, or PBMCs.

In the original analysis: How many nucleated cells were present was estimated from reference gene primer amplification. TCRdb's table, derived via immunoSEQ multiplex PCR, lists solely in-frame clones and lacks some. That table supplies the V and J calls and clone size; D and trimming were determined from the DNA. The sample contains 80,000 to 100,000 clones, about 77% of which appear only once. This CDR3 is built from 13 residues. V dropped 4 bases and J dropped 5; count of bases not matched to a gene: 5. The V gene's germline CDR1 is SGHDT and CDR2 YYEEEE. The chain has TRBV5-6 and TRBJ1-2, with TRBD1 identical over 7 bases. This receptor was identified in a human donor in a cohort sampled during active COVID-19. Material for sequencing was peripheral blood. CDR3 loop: CASSPGTEYGYTF. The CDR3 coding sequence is TGTGCCAGCAGCCCAGGGACAGAGTATGGCTACACCTTC.